This T cell receptor beta chain was sequenced for a study of T cell changes during pregnancy in multiple sclerosis. TCRdb's table, derived via immunoSEQ multiplex PCR, lists solely in-frame clones and lacks some. The table lists about 50,000 clones, about 94% of them singletons. The sequenced sample was CD8+ T cells from peripheral blood mononuclear cells, obtained in the first trimester of pregnancy. The receptor was isolated from a female donor with multiple sclerosis, enrolled in a pregnancy study.

The CDR3 loop reads CSVIPGQTQETQYF. DNA for the CDR3: TGCAGCGTCATACCGGGACAGACCCAAGAGACCCAGTACTTC. The rearrangement uses TRBV29-1 and TRBJ2-5; 7 nucleotides line up with TRBD1. The CDR3 extends over 14 amino acids. Per germline, CDR1 SQVTM and CDR2 ANQGSEA. With V trimmed by 6 bases and J by 1 base, 8 bases remained unmatched.